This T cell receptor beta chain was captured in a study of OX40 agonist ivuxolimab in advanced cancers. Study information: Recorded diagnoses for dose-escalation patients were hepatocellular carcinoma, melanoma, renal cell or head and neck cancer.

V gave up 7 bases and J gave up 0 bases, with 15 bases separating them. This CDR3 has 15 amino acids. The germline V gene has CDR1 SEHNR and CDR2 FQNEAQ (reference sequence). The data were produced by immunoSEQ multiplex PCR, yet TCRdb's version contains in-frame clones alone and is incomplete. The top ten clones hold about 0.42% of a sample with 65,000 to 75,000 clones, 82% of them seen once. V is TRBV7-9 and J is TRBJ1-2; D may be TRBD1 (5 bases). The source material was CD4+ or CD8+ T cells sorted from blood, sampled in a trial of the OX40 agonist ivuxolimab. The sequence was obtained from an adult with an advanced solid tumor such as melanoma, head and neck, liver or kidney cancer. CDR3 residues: CASTPSGGANYGYTF. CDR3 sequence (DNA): TGTGCCAGCACTCCCTCGGGGGGGGCTAACTATGGCTACACCTTC.